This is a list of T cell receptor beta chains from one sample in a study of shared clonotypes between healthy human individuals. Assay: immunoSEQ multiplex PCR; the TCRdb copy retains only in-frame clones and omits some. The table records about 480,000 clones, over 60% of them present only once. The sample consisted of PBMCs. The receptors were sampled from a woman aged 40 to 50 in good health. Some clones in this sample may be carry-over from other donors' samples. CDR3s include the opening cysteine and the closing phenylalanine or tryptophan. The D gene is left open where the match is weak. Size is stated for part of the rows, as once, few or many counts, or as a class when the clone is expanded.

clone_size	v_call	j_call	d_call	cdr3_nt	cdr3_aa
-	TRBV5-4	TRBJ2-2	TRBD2	TGTGCCAGCAGCTTGCCTAGCGGGAGCTCCGGGGAGCTGTTTTTT	CASSLPSGSSGELFF
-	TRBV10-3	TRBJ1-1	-	TGTGCCATCAATCCCGACCGGAACACTGAAGCTTTCTTT	CAINPDRNTEAFF
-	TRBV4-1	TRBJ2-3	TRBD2	TGCGCCAGCAGCTTCGTCGGGCTAGCGGGAGGGCAAACAGATACGCAGTATTTT	CASSFVGLAGGQTDTQYF
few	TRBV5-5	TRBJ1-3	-	TGTGCCAGCAGCTCGCCGCGGCCTCCCGGAAACACCATATATTTT	CASSSPRPPGNTIYF
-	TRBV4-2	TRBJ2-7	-	TGTGCCAGCAGCCAGACTAGAGCCTACGAGCAGTACTTC	CASSQTRAYEQYF
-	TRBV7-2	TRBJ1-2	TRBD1	TGTGCCAGCAGCGCGCCGGACAGGGGTATCTATGGCTACACCTTC	CASSAPDRGIYGYTF
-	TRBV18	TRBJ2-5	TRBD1	TGTGCCAGCTCACCCTCGACAGGGGGCGCGGAGACCCAGTACTTC	CASSPSTGGAETQYF
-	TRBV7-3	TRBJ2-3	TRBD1	TGTGCCAGCAGCGCAACGGGACAGTGGAGCACAGATACGCAGTATTTT	CASSATGQWSTDTQYF
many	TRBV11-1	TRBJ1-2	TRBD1	TGTGCCAGCAGCCGACAGGGAGGAAATGGCTACACCTTC	CASSRQGGNGYTF
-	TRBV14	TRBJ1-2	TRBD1	TGTGCCAGCAGCCAGTACAGGGGGGGCTATGGCTACACCTTC	CASSQYRGGYGYTF
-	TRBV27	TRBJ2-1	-	TGTGCCAGCAGCCGGGGGCCGCCATCCTACAATGAGCAGTTCTTC	CASSRGPPSYNEQFF
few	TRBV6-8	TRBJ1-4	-	TGTGCCAGCAGTTACTGCCAAGGGGACGAAAAACTGTTTTTT	CASSYCQGDEKLFF
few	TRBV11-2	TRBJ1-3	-	TGTGCCAGCAGCCCCCACGTAGTAGCTGGAAACACCATATATTTT	CASSPHVVAGNTIYF
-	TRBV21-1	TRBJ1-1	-	TGTGCCAGCAGAAAACGGCTAGGACAGGGGGCCTGTGAAGCTTTCTTT	CASRKRLGQGACEAFF
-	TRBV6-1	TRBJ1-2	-	TGTGCCAGCAGTGAAGCAGGACAGCTCTATGGCTACACCTTC	CASSEAGQLYGYTF
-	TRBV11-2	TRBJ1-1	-	TGTGCCAGCAGCCGAGACAGGAACACTGAAGCTTTCTTT	CASSRDRNTEAFF
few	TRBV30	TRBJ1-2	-	TGTGCCTGGAGTGAAAATGAGGACCGCCGCTACACCTTC	CAWSENEDRRYTF
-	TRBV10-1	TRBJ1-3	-	TGCGCCAGGCCTACGGGACTCAATCTCACCATATATTTT	CARPTGLNLTIYF
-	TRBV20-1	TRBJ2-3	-	TGCAGTGCTAGATGGCGAAATACGCAGTATTTT	CSARWRNTQYF
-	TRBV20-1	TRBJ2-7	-	TGCAGTTGCGACGGACCCTACGAGCAGTACTTC	CSCDGPYEQYF
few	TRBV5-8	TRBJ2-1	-	TGTGCCAGCAGCTTGGGCCCAGGGAAGTTCTTC	CASSLGPGKFF
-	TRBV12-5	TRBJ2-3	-	TGTGCTAGTGGTTTGGAACGAGATACGCAGTATTTT	CASGLERDTQYF
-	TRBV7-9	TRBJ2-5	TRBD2	TGTGCCAGCAGCTTAGTATGGACTAGCCTAGAGACCCAGTACTTC	CASSLVWTSLETQYF
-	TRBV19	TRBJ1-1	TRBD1	TGTGCCACTACTCGGGACAGGGCGGGGAGCACTGAAGCTTTCTTT	CATTRDRAGSTEAFF
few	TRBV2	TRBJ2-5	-	TGTGCCAGGGCCCTCTCGGGATCTGGTGGAGAGACCCAGTACTTC	CARALSGSGGETQYF
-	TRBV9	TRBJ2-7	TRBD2	TGTGCCAGCAGCGAAGGGACTAGCGGTGACGCCTACGAGCAGTACTTC	CASSEGTSGDAYEQYF
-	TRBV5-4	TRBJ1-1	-	TGTGCCGGCTACCGCGGGGGCAGTACTGAAGCTTTCTTT	CAGYRGGSTEAFF
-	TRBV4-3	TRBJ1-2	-	TGCGCCAGCAGCCAAGACCAGGGGCTCTATGGCTACACCTTC	CASSQDQGLYGYTF
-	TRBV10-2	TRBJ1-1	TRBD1	TGCGCCAGCAGTGAGCGACAGGGTGAAGCTTTCTTT	CASSERQGEAFF
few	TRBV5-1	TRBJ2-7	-	TGCGCCAGCAAAGCCGGGGTCTCCTACGAGCAGTACTTC	CASKAGVSYEQYF
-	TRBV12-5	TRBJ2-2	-	TGTGCTAGTGGTTTGGTAATCACGGAGCTGTTTTTT	CASGLVITELFF
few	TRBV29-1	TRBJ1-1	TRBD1	TGCAGCGTTAAGGGTGGGACAGGGGGCGCATTAAGGACTGAAGCTTTCTTT	CSVKGGTGGALRTEAFF
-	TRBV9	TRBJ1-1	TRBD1	TGTGCCAGCAGCGTAGCGGGACAGGGTGAAGCTTTCTTT	CASSVAGQGEAFF
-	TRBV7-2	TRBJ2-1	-	TGTGCCAGCAGCTTCACCGGGGATGGTGAGCAGTTCTTC	CASSFTGDGEQFF
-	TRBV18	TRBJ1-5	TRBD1	TGTGCCAGCTCACCACCGGGGGGACAGGTCGGTCAGCCCCAGCATTTT	CASSPPGGQVGQPQHF
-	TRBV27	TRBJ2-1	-	TGTGCCAGCAGCAGTTGGGAGCTGGGGATGGATGAGCAGTTCTTC	CASSSWELGMDEQFF
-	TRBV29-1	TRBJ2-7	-	TGCAGCGTTGAGAACTGGGGAGGTGGCGAGCAGTACTTC	CSVENWGGGEQYF
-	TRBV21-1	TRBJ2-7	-	TGTGCCAGCAGCTTTCACCGGGGACAGGAATCCTACGAGCAGTACTTC	CASSFHRGQESYEQYF
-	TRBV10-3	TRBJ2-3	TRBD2	TGTGCCATCAGTGAAACTAGCGGGAGGGCCGGCACAGATACGCAGTATTTT	CAISETSGRAGTDTQYF
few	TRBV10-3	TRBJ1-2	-	TGTGCCATCAAAGGACTCCACGAGGGATTTTTTGTTCGCTACACCTTC	CAIKGLHEGFFVRYTF
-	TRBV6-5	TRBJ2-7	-	TGTGCCAGCAGTCCCCGGGACGGTCACTTCTACGAGCAGTACTTC	CASSPRDGHFYEQYF
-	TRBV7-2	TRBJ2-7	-	TGTGCCAGCAGCCCCCCCGCCACCTACGAGCAGTACTTC	CASSPPATYEQYF
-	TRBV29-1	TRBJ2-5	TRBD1	TGCAGCGTTGGGGACAGGGCCCTTGAGCAGTACTTC	CSVGDRALEQYF
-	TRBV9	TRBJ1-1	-	TGTGCCAGCAGCGTCAGCCCAGACACTGAAGCTTTCTTT	CASSVSPDTEAFF
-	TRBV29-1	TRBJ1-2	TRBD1	TGCAGCGTTGAAATCGGTGGTGGACAGGGATTTGGCTACACCTTC	CSVEIGGGQGFGYTF
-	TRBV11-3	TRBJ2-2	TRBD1	TGTGCCAGCAGCCCCGGGACAGAGTCCTCCGGGGAGCTGTTTTTT	CASSPGTESSGELFF
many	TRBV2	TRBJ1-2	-	TGTGCCAGCAGTCCGACTGGGACGGATGGCTACACCTTC	CASSPTGTDGYTF
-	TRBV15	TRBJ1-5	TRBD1	TGTGCCACCAGCAGAGGTGGACAGGGCGACAATCAGCCCCAGCATTTT	CATSRGGQGDNQPQHF
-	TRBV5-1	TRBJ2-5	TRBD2	TGCGCCAGCAGCTTGGTCTCCGGGAGGGCCGGTGAGACCCAGTACTTC	CASSLVSGRAGETQYF
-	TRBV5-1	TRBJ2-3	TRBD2	TGCGCCAGCAGCTTAGGCGGGAGGGGAGATACGCAGTATTTT	CASSLGGRGDTQYF
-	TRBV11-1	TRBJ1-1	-	TGTGCCAGCAGCTTTGGCTCCGATGAAGCTTTCTTT	CASSFGSDEAFF
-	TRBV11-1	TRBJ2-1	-	TGTGCCAGCAGAGCGGAGAGCTCCTACAATGAGCAGTTCTTC	CASRAESSYNEQFF